The 9 T cell receptor beta chains below all came from one sample that was sequenced in a study of shared clonotypes between healthy human individuals. Libraries were prepared by immunoSEQ multiplex PCR; TCRdb keeps only in-frame clonotypes and omits some of them. This sample yields 1,500,000 or so clones, of which 98% are seen a single time; around 0.33% belongs to the top ten. The source material was naive CD4+ T cells sorted from blood. Specified subset: CD45RA+ positively selected. Source of these receptors: a man under 40 in good health.

This sequence joins TRBV5-1 and TRBJ2-1, with 12 bases lining up with TRBD2. Germline CDR1 and CDR2: SGHRS and YFSETQ. The CDR3 has 20 residues. V lost 1 base, J lost 8 bases, and 19 bases stayed unmatched. The CDR3: CASSLRLAGGPGSGWDEQFF. The CDR3 region has the DNA TGCGCCAGCAGCTTGCGGCTAGCGGGAGGGCCGGGTTCTGGCTGGGATGAGCAGTTCTTC.

This clone was detected only once. The J gene is TRBJ2-1, the V gene TRBV6-6; 11 bases are shared with TRBD2. The germline gives CDR1 MNHNY, CDR2 SVGAGI (reference sequence). J was trimmed by 3 bases and V by 6 bases; bases with no gene match: 4. The CDR3 extends over 15 amino acids. The CDR3 sequence is CASRLGLADYNEQFF. CDR3 nucleotides: TGTGCCAGCAGACTGGGACTAGCGGACTACAATGAGCAGTTCTTC.

V gene TRBV28 combines with J gene TRBJ1-1, with D perhaps matching TRBD1 (6 bases). From germline, CDR1 is MDHEN and CDR2 SYDVKM. V was pared by 3 bases and J by 1 base, with 9 bases between. CDR3 length: 14 amino acids. CDR3 sequence: CASSLGGTNTEAFF. CDR3 coding DNA: TGTGCCAGCAGTTTGGGGGGCACGAACACTGAAGCTTTCTTT.

The rearrangement joins TRBV29-1 to TRBJ2-5; perhaps D is TRBD1 or TRBD2 (5 bases each). Trimming took 4 bases from V and 1 from J, leaving 10 bases between them. CDR3 size: 13 residues. Germline V gene sequence: CDR1 SQVTM, CDR2 ANQGSEA. The DNA for the CDR3 is TGCAGCGTTGTGAGAGGGACCCAAGAGACCCAGTACTTC. Amino acid sequence: CSVVRGTQETQYF.

V gene TRBV7-9 combines with J gene TRBJ2-1; D unresolved. This CDR3 spans 14 amino acids. The germline CDR1 and CDR2 sequences are SEHNR and FQNEAQ (reference sequence). The V gene lost 4 bases and the J gene lost 11 bases, with 18 bases spanning the gap. The CDR3 sequence: CASSSISGVGQQFF. CDR3 nucleotide sequence: TGTGCCAGCAGCTCTATTAGTGGGGTAGGTCAGCAGTTCTTC.

This clone was seen only once. The V gene is TRBV5-1, the J gene TRBJ2-1; 7 nucleotides match TRBD2. This CDR3 has 14 amino acids. V gave up 5 bases and J gave up 9 bases; unmatched junction bases: 11. Germline V lookup: CDR1 SGHRS, CDR2 YFSETQ. CDR3: CASSPGGRLIEQFF. The CDR3, as DNA: TGCGCCAGCAGTCCTGGCGGGAGATTAATTGAGCAGTTCTTC.

The V call is TRBV5-1, the J call TRBJ2-1; D is ambiguous. Germline V gene lookup returns CDR1 SGHRS and CDR2 YFSETQ. V was cut by 0 bases and J by 7 bases, with 5 bases left in between. The CDR3 runs to 12 residues. CDR3 nucleotides: TGCGCCAGCAGCTTGGGCTTTAATGAGCAGTTCTTC. It yields the protein CASSLGFNEQFF.

V gene TRBV19 combines with J gene TRBJ1-1; 10 nucleotides align to TRBD1. Per germline, CDR1 LNHDA and CDR2 SQIVND (reference sequence). With V trimmed by 1 base and J by 4 bases, 6 bases remained unmatched. The CDR3 is 16 residues long. In nucleotides, the CDR3 is TGTGCCAGTAGTATAGCTGGGGACAGGGGAAGCACTGAAGCTTTCTTT. Its protein is CASSIAGDRGSTEAFF.

For this clone: The same CDR3 arises from other DNA sequences in this sample as well. This rearrangement joins TRBV18 to TRBJ1-5; D remains unclear. The germline V and J ends were trimmed by 3 bases and 0 bases, with 6 bases remaining between them. Germline loops: CDR1 KGHSH, CDR2 LQKENI. The CDR3 has 14 amino acids. This CDR3 reads CASSPEYSNQPQHF. The CDR3 region has the DNA TGTGCCAGCTCACCCGAATATAGCAATCAGCCCCAGCATTTT.